Shown below are 19 T cell receptor beta chains from a single sample sequenced in a study of T cell responses to AZD1222 COVID-19 vaccine. Using immunoSEQ multiplex PCR, the repertoire was profiled, and TCRdb retains in-frame clones only, with some absent. The sample has 150,000 to 250,000 clones; approximately 93% are singletons. This sample comprised peripheral blood, obtained 28 days after the second AZD1222 dose. These receptors were collected from an adult who received the AZD1222 COVID-19 vaccine.

The rearrangement uses TRBV24-1 and TRBJ1-1; D possibly corresponds to TRBD1 (5 bases). CDR1 and CDR2 (germline): KGHDR, SFDVKD. The V end lost 8 bases, the J end lost 1 base, and 7 bases lay between the germline ends. The CDR3 runs to 12 residues. For the CDR3, the DNA is TGTGCCACCACAAGGGGGAACACTGAAGCTTTCTTT. It yields the protein CATTRGNTEAFF.

This chain links TRBV15 with TRBJ1-1, with D hard to call. The germline CDR1 and CDR2 sequences are LNHNV and YYDKDF (reference sequence). V lost 0 bases to trimming and J lost 3 bases, with 5 bases between them. This CDR3 region has 13 residues. Written as DNA, the CDR3 is TGTGCCACCAGCAGAGATCGGGACACTGAAGCTTTCTTT. It specifies CATSRDRDTEAFF.

For the CDR3, the DNA is TGTGCCAGCCTCCGACAGGGAGCCAGGGCCGGGGAGCTGTTTTTT. Its translation: CASLRQGARAGELFF. The J gene is TRBJ2-2, the V gene TRBV19, with TRBD1 identical over 7 bases. The germline gives CDR1 LNHDA, CDR2 SQIVND (reference sequence). Trimming cost V 9 bases and J 6 bases; bases outside gene matches: 13. The CDR3 extends over 15 amino acids.

The chain recombines TRBV19 with TRBJ1-3; unclear D gene. The V end lost 8 bases, the J end lost 0 bases, and 8 bases lay between the germline ends. Germline V lookup: CDR1 LNHDA, CDR2 SQIVND (reference sequence). This CDR3 contains 13 residues. The CDR3 sequence is CASSLSSGNTIYF. The CDR3 DNA reads TGTGCCAGTTCTCTTAGCTCTGGAAACACCATATATTTT.

The J gene is TRBJ1-1, the V gene TRBV28; D gene uncertain. Germline lookup yields CDR1 MDHEN and CDR2 SYDVKM. Deletions cut 4 bases from V and 7 bases from J, with 10 bases between. The CDR3 loop spans 12 amino acids. CDR3 sequence (DNA): TGTGCCAGCAGTTCGTTCGAGGGTGAAGCTTTCTTT. Translation gives CASSSFEGEAFF.

V usage is TRBV24-1 and J usage is TRBJ2-1; 9 bases map to TRBD1. With 5 bases clipped from V and 7 bases from J, the junction kept 14 bases outside the gene matches. The germline gives CDR1 KGHDR, CDR2 SFDVKD. This CDR3 region has 17 residues. The chain's CDR3 is CATSARTGVSGDNEQFF. The CDR3 region has the DNA TGTGCCACCAGTGCGCGGACAGGGGTCTCTGGGGATAATGAGCAGTTCTTC.

In its sample, this clone was seen once. V usage is TRBV5-3 and J usage is TRBJ2-7; TRBD1 aligns across 11 bases. TRBV5-3 is reported as an ORF; its role is uncertain. With V trimmed by 9 bases and J by 4 bases, 6 bases remained unmatched. CDR3 length: 13 amino acids. CDR3 coding DNA: TGTGCCACGCCGGGACAGGGGGAATACGAGCAGTACTTC. Its protein product is CATPGQGEYEQYF.

V is TRBV6-5 and J is TRBJ1-5; tentatively, D is TRBD1 (6 bases). The CDR3 length is 15 residues. Per the germline V gene, CDR1 is MNHEY and CDR2 is SVGAGI. The V end was cut by 7 bases, the J end by 0 bases, with 13 bases between. CDR3 bases: TGTGCCAGCATACCCCGGGACACTAGCAATCAGCCCCAGCATTTT. It encodes CASIPRDTSNQPQHF.

The chain employs TRBV7-8 and TRBJ2-7; D is undetermined. Germline V gives CDR1 SGHVS, CDR2 FQNEAQ. The V end lost 3 bases, the J end lost 0 bases, and 9 bases lay between the germline ends. The CDR3 spans 14 residues. The DNA for the CDR3 is TGTGCCAGCAGCTTGTTCGACGGCTCCTACGAGCAGTACTTC. Translating it yields CASSLFDGSYEQYF.

The chain joins TRBV6-5 to TRBJ1-5; D uncertain. V dropped 7 bases and J dropped 4 bases, with 11 bases sitting between them. This CDR3 comprises 13 residues. Germline V gene sequence: CDR1 MNHEY, CDR2 SVGAGI. The CDR3 sequence is CASIREPNQPQHF. In DNA, the CDR3 is TGTGCCAGCATAAGGGAACCTAATCAGCCCCAGCATTTT.

The chain combines TRBV6-5 with TRBJ1-1; the D is unclear. In germline, CDR1 is MNHEY, CDR2 SVGAGI. Trimming removed 0 bases from V and 3 bases from J, with 14 bases in between. CDR3 length: 16 amino acids. CDR3 coding DNA: TGTGCCAGCAGTTACTCGACGTCGGGGTTAGACACTGAAGCTTTCTTT. This encodes CASSYSTSGLDTEAFF.

This chain connects TRBV19 to TRBJ2-3, with D perhaps matching TRBD1 or TRBD2 (5 bases each). This CDR3 spans 13 amino acids. The germline V and J ends were trimmed by 5 bases and 4 bases, with 10 bases remaining between them. Germline CDR1 is LNHDA and CDR2 is SQIVND (reference sequence). The CDR3 nucleotides read TGTGCCAGTAGTCTTAGAGGGGCAGATACGCAGTATTTT. Amino acids: CASSLRGADTQYF.

The gene calls are TRBV28 and TRBJ1-3, with D unclear. Looked up from germline, CDR1 is MDHEN and CDR2 is SYDVKM. Between the trimmed V and J ends, which lost 7 bases and 0 bases, there was a span of 13 bases. This CDR3 is built from 15 residues. This CDR3 reads CASIHNLYSGNTIYF. CDR3 bases: TGTGCCAGCATCCACAACCTCTACTCTGGAAACACCATATATTTT.

The gene calls are TRBV5-1 and TRBJ2-2; 13 nucleotides align to TRBD2. The V gene's germline CDR1 is SGHRS and CDR2 YFSETQ. This CDR3 comprises 18 residues. V lost 4 bases to trimming and J lost 6 bases; unmatched junction nucleotides: 12. In DNA form, the CDR3 reads TGCGCCAGCAGCGCTCGACTAGCGGGGGGCCATGCGTCCGGGGAGCTGTTTTTT. It codes for CASSARLAGGHASGELFF.

The rearrangement joins TRBV28 to TRBJ1-2, with TRBD1 as a possible D gene (5 bases). The germline V gene encodes CDR1 MDHEN and CDR2 SYDVKM. The CDR3 sequence is 16 residues long. V was clipped by 5 bases and J by 8 bases, with 24 bases between them. Here the CDR3 DNA reads TGTGCCAGCAGTCCGCTCGTCAGGACGAGGGGCGACGGCTACACCTTC. Residues: CASSPLVRTRGDGYTF.

The genes are TRBV6-5 and TRBJ1-1; TRBD1 aligns across 7 bases. This CDR3 is 14 amino acids long. The germline V gene has CDR1 MNHEY and CDR2 SVGAGI. J was trimmed by 1 base and V by 6 bases; bases with no gene match: 5. The CDR3 region is CASSNRGRNTEAFF. The CDR3 coding sequence is TGTGCCAGCAGCAACAGGGGACGGAACACTGAAGCTTTCTTT.

This clone was seen only once. The CDR3 region is CASSHGRTSGGLRSYNEQFF. The CDR3 coding sequence is TGTGCCAGCAGCCATGGGAGGACTAGCGGGGGGCTTCGCTCCTACAATGAGCAGTTCTTC. The chain has TRBV14 and TRBJ2-1; 14 nucleotides align to TRBD2. CDR3 size: 20 residues. J lost 0 bases, V lost 3 bases, and 10 bases had no gene match. The germline CDR1 and CDR2 sequences are SGHDN and FVKESK.

This rearrangement joins TRBV3-1 (or the pseudogene TRBV3-2) to TRBJ1-2; 9 bases agree with TRBD1. CDR3 length: 14 residues. Trimming removed 4 bases from V and 8 bases from J; junction bases left unmatched: 8. CDR1 is LGHDT, CDR2 YNNKEL, per germline (reference sequence). The CDR3 sequence: CASSPTGQGSGYTF. The DNA of the CDR3 is TGTGCCAGCAGCCCAACCGGACAGGGGAGCGGCTACACCTTC.

V and J are TRBV7-9 and TRBJ2-7; D is possibly TRBD1 (5 bases). Germline CDR1 SEHNR, CDR2 FQNEAQ (reference sequence). CDR3 length: 15 amino acids. Trimming cost V 4 bases and J 4 bases, with 17 bases left between them. Here the CDR3 reads CASSSPGAGPYEQYF. The DNA of the CDR3 is TGTGCCAGCAGCTCCCCCGGCGCAGGGCCGTACGAGCAGTACTTC. Based on the CDR3 plus reference TRBV7-9 and TRBJ2-7, the full variable domain is DTGVSQNPRHKITKRGQNVTFRCDPISEHNRLYWYRQTLGQGPEFLTYFQNEAQLEKSRLLSDRFSAERPKGSFSTLEIQRTEQGDSAMYLCASSSPGAGPYEQYFGPGTRLTVT.